These T cell receptor beta chains were read from a single sample in a study of control samples from healthy donors and cancer patients. Assay used: immunoSEQ multiplex PCR; TCRdb lists only in-frame clones, some missing. The sample has around 64,000 clones, approximately 89% seen once. Sequenced sample: PBMCs. These receptors were obtained from a man in his fifties or sixties with colorectal cancer. Each CDR3 is given with its conserved first and last residue. A clone size is listed for some rows: how often the clone was seen (once, few, many), or a class if it is expanded.

TRBV30,TRBJ2-3,NA,CAWSGGTNPTDTQYF
TRBV5-6,TRBJ2-3,NA,CASSLGGNTQYF
TRBV28,TRBJ2-1,NA,CASSRTSGGRGGVF
TRBV28,TRBJ1-2,NA,CASSPPARTGFYGYTF
TRBV14,TRBJ1-2,NA,CASSQDLLDREAPYTF
TRBV19,TRBJ2-4,NA,CASSIGGRSRNIQYF
TRBV11-2,TRBJ1-1,few,CASSSQGATEAFF
TRBV12-3/TRBV12-4,TRBJ2-6,NA,CASSSSGANVLTF
TRBV5-1,TRBJ1-4,NA,CASSTRDWSEKLFF
TRBV2,TRBJ1-1,NA,CASGGRGTEAFF
TRBV5-6,TRBJ1-1,NA,CASSSRHTEAFF
TRBV7-3,TRBJ2-6,NA,CASSSPGDSGSSGANVLTF
TRBV15,TRBJ2-3,NA,CATRTPGADTQYF
TRBV7-6,TRBJ1-3,NA,CASSLEIGSGNTIYF
TRBV2,TRBJ1-1,NA,CASAGTAPWNTEAFF
TRBV5-8,TRBJ1-1,NA,CASSRRQPGLNTEAFF
TRBV7-9,TRBJ1-1,NA,CASSPGGSNTEAFF
TRBV7-9,TRBJ2-4,NA,CASSLGTGTKNIQYF
TRBV15,TRBJ2-1,NA,CATSRGSHSGGGNEQFF
TRBV5-5,TRBJ2-7,NA,CASSLDINSYEQYF
TRBV5-5,TRBJ2-7,NA,CASSKDRFEQYF
TRBV14,TRBJ2-3,NA,CASSQDLVSGTQYF
TRBV7-9,TRBJ2-3,NA,CASSPKGPDTQYF
TRBV11-3,TRBJ2-6,few,CASSLGSRGRGSGANVLTF
TRBV7-3,TRBJ2-1,NA,CASSLEVSSYNEQFF
TRBV19,TRBJ1-4,NA,CASSIFPRGGSSEKLFF
TRBV3-1/TRBV3-2,TRBJ2-1,NA,CASSQLQASYNEQFF
TRBV7-2,TRBJ1-5,few,CASRPDRVSNQPQHF
TRBV19,TRBJ2-3,NA,CASSFLQGAHGTDTQYF
TRBV5-6,TRBJ2-4,NA,CASSLTALTLAKNIQYF
TRBV19,TRBJ2-3,NA,CASSPFRGSTDTQYF